The 18 T cell receptor beta chains below come from one sample, sequenced in a study of cytomegalovirus exposure and HLA in healthy donors. The PCR used 60 Vbeta and 13 Jbeta primers. Here immunoSEQ multiplex PCR was the method, and the copy in TCRdb shows in-frame clones only, minus some. The sample holds 99,000 or so clones, roughly 80% seen once. Sequencing used PBMCs. All receptors derive from a woman between 35 and 50 years old in good health and CMV-seronegative.

The chain carries TRBV15 and TRBJ2-2, with TRBD2 matching over 12 bases. The J segment lost 5 bases and the V segment lost 8 bases, leaving 12 bases of the junction unmatched. The CDR3 sequence is 17 residues long. Germline values: CDR1 LNHNV, CDR2 YYDKDF (reference sequence). The CDR3 DNA reads as TGTGCCACCCGTGCTAGCGGGAGGGCCCAGGGGACCGGGGAGCTGTTTTTT. This translates into CATRASGRAQGTGELFF.

As concerns this clone: Other DNA sequences from this sample encode an identical CDR3 as well. The V gene is TRBV7-9, the J gene TRBJ2-7, with 8 bases that match TRBD1. Germline V CDR1 and CDR2: SEHNR, FQNEAQ (reference sequence). The CDR3 sequence is 14 residues long. The trim removed 5 bases at V and 3 bases at J, leaving 6 bases unmatched. The CDR3 bases are TGTGCCAGCAGCCCCAGCGGACAGGGCTACGAGCAGTACTTC. Translated, it gives CASSPSGQGYEQYF.

The chain combines TRBV2 with TRBJ2-5; 10 positions agree with TRBD1. The CDR3 spans 15 residues. V trimming: 7 bases; J trimming: 2 bases; junction bases outside the gene matches: 7. Germline V gives CDR1 SNHLY, CDR2 FYNNEI. As DNA, the CDR3 is TGTGCCAGCAAAGGGGACAGGGGTTCTCAAGAGACCCAGTACTTC. It encodes CASKGDRGSQETQYF.

The chain couples TRBV19 to TRBJ1-1; possible D gene TRBD1, 5 bases. Germline V gene data show CDR1 as LNHDA and CDR2 as SQIVND (reference sequence). V lost 2 bases to trimming and J lost 1 base, with 11 bases between them. The CDR3 length is 15 residues. The CDR3 DNA follows: TGTGCCAGTAGTATACAGTTAAGGGGGAACACTGAAGCTTTCTTT. This gives the protein CASSIQLRGNTEAFF.

This clone turned up a few times. The chain links TRBV5-5 to TRBJ2-7; D not resolved. CDR3 size: 12 residues. Trimming cost V 0 bases and J 2 bases, with 3 bases left between them. Germline CDR1 SGHKS, CDR2 YYEKEE (reference sequence). The CDR3 DNA reads as TGTGCCAGCAGCTTGGACACCTACGAGCAGTACTTC. Its translation is CASSLDTYEQYF.

The chain combines TRBV27 with TRBJ1-1, with TRBD1 matching 7 bases. The junction had 9 bases not matched to a gene; V was cut back by 5 bases and J by 0 bases. CDR1 is MNHEY and CDR2 is SMNVEV in the germline V gene (reference sequence). The CDR3 is 16 amino acids. CDR3 DNA sequence: TGTGCCAGCAGTCCCAAGACAGGGATCATGAACACTGAAGCTTTCTTT. It specifies CASSPKTGIMNTEAFF.

This chain connects TRBV9 to TRBJ2-7, with a weak D call TRBD2 (6 bases). CDR1 and CDR2 (germline): SGDLS, YYNGEE. The V end was cut by 2 bases, the J end by 0 bases, with 6 bases between. This CDR3 region has 13 residues. For the CDR3, the DNA is TGTGCCAGCAGCGTCGGGAGCTCCTACGAGCAGTACTTC. It codes for CASSVGSSYEQYF.

The CDR3 coding sequence is TGTGCCAGCAGCTTTTTAGGCCGGGACAGGGCCGGCAATCAGCCCCAGCATTTT. Residues: CASSFLGRDRAGNQPQHF. This chain links TRBV7-9 with TRBJ1-5; 9 bases agree with TRBD1. The CDR3 runs to 18 residues. Germline values: CDR1 SEHNR, CDR2 FQNEAQ (reference sequence). V lost 3 bases, J lost 2 bases, and 11 bases stayed unmatched.

A note on this clone: The sample has other DNA sequences that encode this CDR3 too. The J gene is TRBJ1-2, the V gene TRBV9, with 8 bases aligning to TRBD1. Trimming cost V 0 bases and J 4 bases; bases outside gene matches: 2. The CDR3 is made up of 14 amino acids. In germline, CDR1 is SGDLS, CDR2 YYNGEE. CDR3 sequence: CASSVGQGAYGYTF. The CDR3 DNA reads TGTGCCAGCAGCGTAGGTCAGGGGGCCTATGGCTACACCTTC.

This clone has only one observation. The chain uses TRBV2 and TRBJ1-2, with D possibly being TRBD1 (6 bases). The CDR3 is 11 residues long. CDR1 and CDR2 (germline): SNHLY, FYNNEI. The V and J ends lost 9 bases and 5 bases respectively, with 10 bases between them. The CDR3 here is CARGGEYGYTF. The CDR3 DNA follows: TGTGCCAGAGGGGGGGAGTATGGCTACACCTTC.

This clone was seen a handful of times. The chain joins TRBV29-1 to TRBJ2-1; D gene unclear. Germline lookup yields CDR1 SQVTM and CDR2 ANQGSEA. The CDR3 contains 12 residues. Trimming pared 4 bases from V and 7 bases from J, leaving 11 bases between. The CDR3 nucleotides read TGCAGCGTTGGCCGAGTTTCGAATGAGCAGTTCTTC. This gives the protein CSVGRVSNEQFF.

This chain links TRBV19 with TRBJ1-5; TRBD1 is a possible D gene (5 bases). The CDR3 is 14 residues long. Trimming took off 2 bases at V and 7 bases at J, with 12 bases between the two ends. CDR1 is LNHDA, CDR2 SQIVND, per germline (reference sequence). CDR3 DNA: TGTGCCAGTAGTATATTGATCGGGGGACAGCCCCAGCATTTT. Encoded protein: CASSILIGGQPQHF.

This rearrangement joins TRBV7-6 to TRBJ2-1, with a weak D call TRBD1 (7 bases). There are 16 residues in the CDR3. Trimming removed 5 bases from V and 6 bases from J, with 20 bases in between. The germline V gene encodes CDR1 SGHVS and CDR2 FNYEAQ. CDR3 residues: CASSPGGPYYGNEQFF. DNA for the CDR3: TGTGCCAGCAGCCCAGGGGGGCCCTATTACGGCAATGAGCAGTTCTTC.

The chain employs TRBV6-5 and TRBJ2-3; TRBD2 matches 9 bases. This CDR3 has 15 residues. J was trimmed by 5 bases and V by 2 bases; bases with no gene match: 5. The germline CDR1 and CDR2 sequences are MNHEY and SVGAGI. The CDR3 region is CASSYASGTGDTQYF. CDR3 sequence (DNA): TGTGCCAGCAGTTACGCTAGCGGGACGGGAGATACGCAGTATTTT.

The V call is TRBV29-1, the J call TRBJ2-1, with D perhaps TRBD2 (5 bases). CDR1 is SQVTM and CDR2 is ANQGSEA in the germline V gene. The CDR3 loop spans 16 amino acids. Trimming took 5 bases from V and 8 from J, leaving 25 bases between them. DNA of the CDR3: TGCAGCGTTTTGTCTCAGATGAGCGGACGGGTCGATGAGCAGTTCTTC. Its translation: CSVLSQMSGRVDEQFF.

The J gene is TRBJ2-1, the V gene TRBV29-1; a weak D match, TRBD1 (6 bases). Germline V gives CDR1 SQVTM, CDR2 ANQGSEA. Trimming shortened V by 4 bases and J by 3 bases, and 10 bases separated the two germline ends. The CDR3 totals 13 residues. The CDR3 loop is CSVVLQGYNEQFF. In nucleotides, the CDR3 is TGCAGCGTTGTGTTACAGGGCTACAATGAGCAGTTCTTC.

V usage is TRBV19 and J usage is TRBJ2-1, with 12 bases lining up with TRBD2. With 6 bases clipped from V and 10 bases from J, the junction kept 7 bases outside the gene matches. The CDR3 contains 14 residues. Germline V gene data show CDR1 as LNHDA and CDR2 as SQIVND (reference sequence). CDR3 DNA: TGTGCCAGTAGACTAGCGGGAGGCAATCAAGAGCAGTTCTTC. Amino acids: CASRLAGGNQEQFF.

The V gene is TRBV9, the J gene TRBJ2-1; a weak D match, TRBD2 (5 bases). The CDR3 is 15 amino acids. V lost 0 bases, J lost 3 bases, and 10 bases lay in between. Germline V lookup: CDR1 SGDLS, CDR2 YYNGEE. DNA for the CDR3: TGTGCCAGCAGCGTAGATGGCGGGTTCTACAATGAGCAGTTCTTC. Residues: CASSVDGGFYNEQFF. The full variable domain, rest sourced from reference TRBV9 and TRBJ2-1, is DSGVTQTPKHLITATGQRVTLRCSPRSGDLSVYWYQQSLDQGLQFLIQYYNGEERAKGNILERFSAQQFPDLHSELNLSSLELGDSALYFCASSVDGGFYNEQFFGPGTRLTVL.